This T cell receptor beta chain was recorded in a study of T-cell reconstitution after alpha-beta-depleted transplantation in children (dated by TCRdb to the mid-2010s). Notes on the research overall: The study quantitatively tracked T-cell immune reconstitution after TCRalphabeta/CD19-depleted allogeneic hematopoietic cell transplantation in children using TCR repertoire profiling.

Study-level results and caveats: Hyperexpanded clone frequencies declined over subsequent months; after one year, T-cell counts and TCRbeta diversity were mostly attributed to newly produced T cells. The high TCRbeta diversity at day 60 in some patients was ascribed to recipient T cells and intrathymic progenitors that had survived conditioning. Apparently early alphabetaT-cell count recovery about two months after transplant reportedly relied on only several hundred rapidly expanded clones derived from non-depleted graft cells.

This clonotype was seen a handful of times. Its recognized antigen is unknown. No qualities accompany the bases; no much larger clone lies one base away. The library was obtained by PCR. Instrument used: Illumina HiSeq 2500. TCR libraries were prepared with molecular barcoding, using unique molecular identifiers to normalize TCRbeta repertoire quantification. The raw public reads went through TCRdb reprocessing: fastp at Q25, MiXCR clone calling, in-frame beta chains kept. For every CDR3 protein sequence, its rows merge into one entry that carries the most common genes and DNA. Present in this sample are around 70,000 distinct CDR3 sequences, approximately 11% of which were seen just once. 13% of the sample belongs to the ten largest clones. The CDR3 runs 18 amino acids, cysteine and phenylalanine included. The CDR3 DNA has 54 bases and is translated from base 1. V has 6 bases trimmed and J has 0 bases trimmed; junction bases matching no gene number 9. CDR1 and CDR2 (DFQATT, SNEGSKA) derive from the germline V gene (reference sequence).

In light of the paper, this sample's treatment or condition label describes: allogeneic hematopoietic cell transplantation with graft depleted of TCRalphabeta T cells and CD19 B cells. The transplant recipients were children given TCRalphabeta/CD19-depleted allogeneic hematopoietic cell grafts. The chain uses TRBV20-1 and TRBJ2-1, with 15 middle bases fitting TRBD2. The receptor was derived from a boy younger than 18 with acute myeloid leukemia, due to receive a stem cell transplant. The source material was PBMCs, sampled before TCRalphabeta/CD19-depleted stem cell transplant. The CDR3 protein is CSASGLAGGQSSYNEQFF. The DNA sequence is TGCAGTGCATCGGGACTAGCGGGAGGCCAGAGCTCCTACAATGAGCAGTTCTTC.